This record concerns one T cell receptor beta chain sequence. Grouping used clinical history reported by participants in a survey and questionnaire. Methods used by the authors: Scientists estimated how many nucleated cells there were by amplifying reference gene primers. Here immunoSEQ multiplex PCR was the method, and the copy in TCRdb shows in-frame clones only, minus some. That table is the source of V, J and clone size, and D and trimming were worked out from the DNA. The sample includes about 82,000 clones, more than 85% of them seen just once. This sample is part of a study of blood T cell repertoires in COVID-19. Study information: COVID-19 samples collected from the United States, Italy and Spain covered acute and convalescent phases. The analysed material was cDNA or gDNA that came from T cells, B-cell-depleted T cells, or PBMCs.

This CDR3 is 13 amino acids long. With 4 bases clipped from V and 6 bases from J, the junction kept 3 bases outside the gene matches. The chain links TRBV12-3 or TRBV12-4 to TRBJ2-1; the match to TRBD1 covers 7 bases. This receptor was taken from a woman between 50 and 59 years old with acute COVID-19. Sequencing was done on a sample of PBMCs or T cells enriched from blood (not recorded which). The CDR3 sequence is CASSWGQPNEQFF. CDR3 coding DNA: TGTGCCAGCAGTTGGGGACAGCCCAATGAGCAGTTCTTC.